Below, 20 T cell receptor beta chains from the same sample are listed, as sequenced in a study of early T cells in non-severe SARS-CoV-2 infection (dated by TCRdb to the early 2020s). Libraries were prepared through 5' RACE. Sequenced on a NextSeq 500. The raw public data were reprocessed by TCRdb itself: fastp quality trimming at Q25, MiXCR clonotype calling, in-frame beta chains only. Rows are unified per CDR3 protein, each entry keeping the most common DNA and genes. The table for this sample lists 30,000 to 40,000 distinct CDR3 sequences; 5.4% of them were counted only once. The ten biggest clones cover 5.5% to 7% of the sample. This specimen was whole blood, taken at baseline. These receptors originate from an adult who was a healthcare worker with PCR-confirmed SARS-CoV-2 infection or an uninfected control (not recorded which).

This clonotype was recorded at least ten times. V is TRBV27 and J is TRBJ2-4; a weak D match, TRBD2 (5 bases). The CDR3 is 16 residues long. Germline lookup yields CDR1 MNHEY and CDR2 SMNVEV (reference sequence). V dropped 5 bases and J dropped 0 bases, with 14 bases sitting between them. The CDR3 here is CASSPRLTIAKNIQYF. CDR3 in DNA: TGTGCCAGCAGTCCGCGACTAACTATAGCCAAAAACATTCAGTACTTC.

This clonotype was picked up many times. The V and J genes are TRBV6-5 and TRBJ1-1; D remains ambiguous. Germline V lookup: CDR1 MNHEY, CDR2 SVGAGI. The CDR3 runs 11 residues. V dropped 7 bases and J dropped 0 bases, with 3 bases sitting between them. This CDR3 is CASKMNTEAFF. The CDR3 region has the DNA TGTGCCAGCAAGATGAACACTGAAGCTTTCTTT.

This clonotype was recorded at least ten times. The V call is TRBV5-1, the J call TRBJ2-2; D possibly corresponds to TRBD2 (5 bases). The germline V gene has CDR1 SGHRS and CDR2 YFSETQ. V shed 2 bases and J shed 7 bases, with 6 bases lying between them. This CDR3 has 12 amino acids. CDR3 protein: CASSLEGGELFF. The CDR3 coding sequence is TGCGCCAGCAGCTTAGAGGGCGGGGAGCTGTTTTTT.

This clonotype was counted at least ten times. The gene calls are TRBV18 and TRBJ1-1; D gene unclear. Germline CDR1 is KGHSH and CDR2 is LQKENI. The CDR3 consists of 12 residues. Between the trimmed V and J ends, which lost 3 bases and 5 bases, there was a span of 7 bases. Here the CDR3 DNA reads TGTGCCAGCTCACCCCAAGGAACTGAAGCTTTCTTT. Translating it yields CASSPQGTEAFF.

This clonotype was seen more than once but under ten times. This chain connects TRBV9 to TRBJ2-2; D gene uncertain. Trimming removed 0 bases from V and 6 bases from J, with 15 bases in between. CDR3 length: 16 residues. Germline lookup yields CDR1 SGDLS and CDR2 YYNGEE. CDR3 in DNA: TGTGCCAGCAGCGTAGACCCGTCGTACAGAGCCGGGGAGCTGTTTTTT. It yields the protein CASSVDPSYRAGELFF.

This clonotype has just a few counts. The V gene is TRBV2, the J gene TRBJ2-1, with D tentatively TRBD2 (5 bases). Trimming shortened V by 4 bases and J by 3 bases, and 13 bases separated the two germline ends. There are 15 residues in the CDR3. CDR1 and CDR2 from the germline V gene are SNHLY and FYNNEI. In DNA form, the CDR3 reads TGTGCCAGCAGTGGGACTCCCGGAAACTACAATGAGCAGTTCTTC. Translated: CASSGTPGNYNEQFF.

The V and J genes are TRBV9 and TRBJ1-5; 10 positions agree with TRBD1. Germline loops: CDR1 SGDLS, CDR2 YYNGEE. V lost 4 bases to trimming and J lost 5 bases; unmatched junction nucleotides: 6. There are 15 residues in the CDR3. The DNA for the CDR3 is TGTGCCAGCAGCTCGGGACAGGGGTTTGATCAGCCCCAGCATTTT. As protein: CASSSGQGFDQPQHF.

This chain connects TRBV10-2 to TRBJ2-3; 7 nucleotides line up with TRBD1. Per the germline V gene, CDR1 is WSHSY and CDR2 is SAAADI. J gave up 3 bases and V 11 bases, and 14 bases lay outside the gene matches. The CDR3 is made up of 15 amino acids. The CDR3 loop reads CAGRQGISETDTQYF. CDR3 DNA: TGCGCCGGACGACAGGGAATAAGCGAAACAGATACGCAGTATTTT.

This clonotype was seen ten or more times. The CDR3 DNA is TGCGCCAGCAGCCAAGATCGATATATACGCAGCAATCAGCCCCAGCATTTT. Translating gives CASSQDRYIRSNQPQHF. The chain recombines TRBV4-3 with TRBJ1-5; D remains ambiguous. Per germline, CDR1 LGHNA and CDR2 YSLEER. V was shortened by 0 bases and J by 1 base, with 13 bases between the two germline ends. CDR3 length: 17 residues.

This clonotype occurred many times. V and J are TRBV24-1 and TRBJ2-5, with D perhaps matching TRBD1 or TRBD2 (5 bases each). Germline CDR1 reads KGHDR; CDR2 reads SFDVKD. This CDR3 has 14 residues. V was pared by 2 bases and J by 3 bases, with 9 bases between. The chain's CDR3 is CATSDWDREETQYF. The DNA for the CDR3 is TGTGCCACCAGTGATTGGGACCGAGAAGAGACCCAGTACTTC.

This clonotype was found a few times. The junction does not match germline at one end; this may be a read error. V gene TRBV20-1 combines with J gene TRBJ1-1; perhaps TRBD1 as D (5 bases). The CDR3 has 12 residues. The germline V gene encodes CDR1 DFQATT and CDR2 SNEGSKA (reference sequence). The CDR3 DNA follows: TGCAGTTTCAAGGGTGCGGACACTGAAGCCTTCTTT. Protein sequence: CSFKGADTEAFF.

This clonotype has more than one count but fewer than ten. The chain joins TRBV15 to TRBJ2-4; 7 positions match TRBD1. The CDR3 contains 15 residues. Germline assignment: CDR1 LNHNV and CDR2 YYDKDF (reference sequence). V shed 5 bases, J shed 0 bases, and the junction held 4 bases outside the gene matches. CDR3 bases: TGTGCCACCAGCGGGAACAGGGGAGCCAAAAACATTCAGTACTTC. Its translation is CATSGNRGAKNIQYF.

This clonotype came up many times. The rearrangement joins TRBV7-7 to TRBJ2-3; 7 positions match TRBD2. The CDR3 is 17 amino acids. With V trimmed by 0 bases and J by 1 base, 7 bases remained unmatched. Germline CDR1 SSHAT, CDR2 FNYEAQ (reference sequence). The CDR3 sequence is CASSLAPLGGGTDTQYF. Written as DNA, the CDR3 is TGTGCCAGCAGCTTAGCCCCCTTGGGGGGGGGCACAGATACGCAGTATTTT.

This clonotype was picked up many times. V is TRBV12-3 or TRBV12-4 and J is TRBJ2-7; 13 nucleotides agree with TRBD2. This CDR3 has 16 residues. Germline trimming cut 5 bases from V and 1 base from J; bases unmatched to any gene: 5. In DNA form, the CDR3 reads TGTGCCAGCAGTCCCGAACTAGCGGGAGGGTCCTACGAGCAGTACTTC. This encodes CASSPELAGGSYEQYF.

This clonotype has ten or more counts. Written as DNA, the CDR3 is TGCAGTGCTAGACGCGGACAGGGGATCCACTTT. Protein sequence: CSARRGQGIHF. This rearrangement joins TRBV20-1 to TRBJ1-6; the match to TRBD1 covers 9 bases. J was trimmed by 17 bases and V by 2 bases; bases with no gene match: 4. The germline V gene encodes CDR1 DFQATT and CDR2 SNEGSKA (reference sequence). The CDR3 is 11 amino acids.

Here the CDR3 DNA reads TGTGCCACCAGCAGTTTAAGGCAACCCAACAGGGGTGGAGGGCAGCCCCAGCATTTT. Its protein is CATSSLRQPNRGGGQPQHF. This chain uses TRBV28 with TRBJ1-5, with TRBD1 matching 7 bases. The ends lost 10 bases at V and 7 bases at J; junction bases unmatched: 28. The CDR3 runs 19 residues. CDR1 is MDHEN, CDR2 SYDVKM, per germline. The variable domain in full, completed from reference TRBV28 and TRBJ1-5, reads DVKVTQSSRYLVKRTGEKVFLECVQDMDHENMFWYRQDPGLGLRLIYFSYDVKMKEKGDIPEGYSVSREKKERFSLILESASTNQTSMYLCATSSLRQPNRGGGQPQHFGDGTRLSIL.

This clonotype was seen at least ten times. The rearrangement links TRBV2 to TRBJ2-7; 13 bases are a match to TRBD2. Germline V lookup: CDR1 SNHLY, CDR2 FYNNEI. The CDR3 is made up of 16 amino acids. J lost 5 bases, V lost 5 bases, and 9 bases had no gene match. The CDR3 DNA sequence: TGTGCCAGCAGTCCCGGACTAGCGGGAGTTAGCAACGAGCAGTACGTC. This sequence encodes CASSPGLAGVSNEQYV.

This clonotype was seen many times. Here the CDR3 reads CASSHENRGSYEQYF. The CDR3 DNA reads TGTGCCAGCAGCCATGAAAACAGGGGGTCCTACGAGCAGTACTTC. The chain couples TRBV3-1 to TRBJ2-7; 8 bases line up with TRBD1. Germline V gene data show CDR1 as LGHDT and CDR2 as YNNKEL (reference sequence). V was clipped by 3 bases and J by 1 base; unmatched bases: 5. The CDR3 is 15 residues long.

This clonotype appeared many times. V gene TRBV7-9 combines with J gene TRBJ2-1, with 8 bases matching TRBD1. The CDR3 sequence is 13 residues long. Germline values: CDR1 SEHNR, CDR2 FQNEAQ (reference sequence). Trimming at V came to 2 bases and at J to 12 bases, leaving 6 bases not matched to a gene. CDR3 sequence reads: CASSLLDTGGQFF. The CDR3 DNA follows: TGTGCCAGCAGCTTACTCGATACAGGGGGGCAGTTCTTC.

The gene calls are TRBV28 and TRBJ2-3; TRBD2 matches 9 bases. This CDR3 region has 16 residues. Germline V gene sequence: CDR1 MDHEN, CDR2 SYDVKM. The junction had 3 bases not matched to a gene; V was cut back by 1 base and J by 1 base. DNA of the CDR3: TGTGCCAGCAGTTTATTCCGCGGGGGGGGCACAGATACGCAGTATTTT. It codes for CASSLFRGGGTDTQYF.